The 23 T cell receptor beta chains listed next were all sequenced from one sample in a study of Ad26.COV2.S vaccination and SARS-CoV-2 variants. Profiling relied on immunoSEQ multiplex PCR, and the TCRdb table lists in-frame clones only, not all of them. The data contain about 680,000 clones, 89% of them seen just once; the ten biggest clones take up about 1.5%. The treatment is: approximately 18 received Ad26.COV2.S at low or high dose, single or two shots; about 5 received placebo; per-sample allocation not given. Collection of the samples took place on day 63 after the first injection of vaccine or placebo. The sample in question was peripheral blood, obtained in a trial of Ad26.COV2.S vaccine versus placebo. These receptors originate from a person between 18 and 65 years old who received the Ad26.COV2.S COVID-19 vaccine or a placebo.

The chain carries TRBV6-5 and TRBJ1-6, with D hard to call. The CDR3 loop spans 15 amino acids. The V gene lost 2 bases and the J gene lost 7 bases, with 12 bases spanning the gap. Per the germline V gene, CDR1 is MNHEY and CDR2 is SVGAGI. CDR3 in DNA: TGTGCCAGCAGTTACGCGGCGACACAAAATTCACCCCTCCACTTT. It specifies CASSYAATQNSPLHF.

This chain uses TRBV7-2 with TRBJ2-3; no firm D call. The V end lost 5 bases, the J end lost 2 bases, and 5 bases lay between the germline ends. The CDR3 is 12 amino acids. CDR1 SGHTA and CDR2 FQGNSA come from the germline V gene. The chain's CDR3 is CASSAHTDTQYF. The CDR3 DNA is TGTGCCAGCAGCGCCCACACAGATACGCAGTATTTT.

The J gene is TRBJ1-4, the V gene TRBV14; TRBD1 matches at 9 bases. V lost 0 bases and J lost 7; bases outside the gene matches: 15. CDR3 length equals 19 residues. Germline CDR1 SGHDN, CDR2 FVKESK. CDR3 DNA sequence: TGTGCCAGCAGCCAAGATTGGCTCAAAGTACCGGGACAGGGTGAAAAACTGTTTTTT. This gives the protein CASSQDWLKVPGQGEKLFF.

The chain joins TRBV6-6 to TRBJ1-1, with a possible D match to TRBD1 (5 bases). CDR3 size: 15 residues. Deletions cut 2 bases from V and 1 base from J, with 11 bases between. CDR1 MNHNY and CDR2 SVGAGI come from the germline V gene (reference sequence). This CDR3 is CASSYGGAGNTEAFF. CDR3 DNA sequence: TGTGCCAGCAGTTACGGAGGGGCCGGGAACACTGAAGCTTTCTTT.

This chain uses TRBV4-2 with TRBJ1-2; D not resolved. This CDR3 has 16 amino acids. Germline CDR1 and CDR2: LGHNA and YNFKEQ. Trimming shortened V by 4 bases and J by 0 bases, and 15 bases separated the two germline ends. CDR3 coding DNA: TGTGCCAGCAGCCTCGACCCCCACCAAACTAACTATGGCTACACCTTC. Its translation is CASSLDPHQTNYGYTF.

The V and J genes are TRBV18 and TRBJ1-1, with D perhaps matching TRBD1 (5 bases). The CDR3 is 15 amino acids. Looked up from germline, CDR1 is KGHSH and CDR2 is LQKENI. The V gene lost 6 bases and the J gene lost 1 base, with 15 bases spanning the gap. The CDR3, as DNA: TGTGCCAGCTCGCATAAGACAGACTGGAACACTGAAGCTTTCTTT. As protein: CASSHKTDWNTEAFF. The variable domain in full, completed from reference TRBV18 and TRBJ1-1, reads NAGVMQNPRHLVRRRGQEARLRCSPMKGHSHVYWYRQLPEEGLKFMVYLQKENIIDESGMPKERFSAEFPKEGPSILRIQQVVRGDSAAYFCASSHKTDWNTEAFFGQGTRLTVV.

This chain connects TRBV27 to TRBJ1-5; 8 bases map to TRBD1. This CDR3 contains 16 residues. Germline CDR1 and CDR2: MNHEY and SMNVEV (reference sequence). V was pared by 2 bases and J by 0 bases, with 3 bases of the junction left unmatched. For the CDR3, the DNA is TGTGCCAGCAGTTTAACAGGGGGTTATAGCAATCAGCCCCAGCATTTT. Translation: CASSLTGGYSNQPQHF.

The rearrangement links TRBV29-1 to TRBJ2-3; D gene unclear. The V and J ends lost 2 bases and 2 bases respectively, with 5 bases between them. Germline V gives CDR1 SQVTM, CDR2 ANQGSEA. The CDR3 totals 12 residues. CDR3 residues: CSVETNTDTQYF. The CDR3 nucleotides are TGCAGCGTTGAAACCAACACAGATACGCAGTATTTT.

The chain couples TRBV11-2 to TRBJ2-4; possible D gene TRBD1, 5 bases. Per germline, CDR1 SGHAT and CDR2 FQNNGV. V lost 5 bases, J lost 8 bases, and 16 bases lay in between. This CDR3 has 14 residues. In nucleotides, the CDR3 is TGTGCCAGCAGCAGAACAGGTCTGATACACATTCAGTACTTC. It is translated as CASSRTGLIHIQYF.

Of note for this clone: The sample carries other DNA sequences with the same CDR3. The chain links TRBV7-9 to TRBJ1-4, with 10 positions matching TRBD1. With V trimmed by 3 bases and J by 8 bases, 3 bases remained unmatched. CDR3 size: 14 residues. CDR1 SEHNR and CDR2 FQNEAQ come from the germline V gene (reference sequence). CDR3 coding DNA: TGTGCCAGCAGCTTCGGGACAGGGGACGAAAAACTGTTTTTT. This sequence encodes CASSFGTGDEKLFF. The full variable domain, with the rest looked up from reference TRBV7-9 and TRBJ1-4, is DTGVSQNPRHKITKRGQNVTFRCDPISEHNRLYWYRQTLGQGPEFLTYFQNEAQLEKSRLLSDRFSAERPKGSFSTLEIQRTEQGDSAMYLCASSFGTGDEKLFFGSGTQLSVL.

The J gene is TRBJ2-1, the V gene TRBV25-1; D gene uncertain. Per germline, CDR1 MGHDK and CDR2 SYGVNS. This CDR3 spans 15 amino acids. V lost 3 bases, J lost 5 bases, and 14 bases lay in between. The CDR3, as DNA: TGTGCCAGCAGTGACGTGGGTAGGAAGGACAATGAGCAGTTCTTC. Protein sequence: CASSDVGRKDNEQFF. The whole variable domain, remainder taken from reference TRBV25-1 and TRBJ2-1, is EADIYQTPRYLVIGTGKKITLECSQTMGHDKMYWYQQDPGMELHLIHYSYGVNSTEKGDLSSESTVSRIRTEHFPLTLESARPSHTSQYLCASSDVGRKDNEQFFGPGTRLTVL.

The genes are TRBV21-1 and TRBJ1-1. TRBV21-1 is shown as a pseudogene. The CDR3 loop spans 16 amino acids. CDR3 bases: TGTGCCAGCAGCAGGGGGGGGCCAGGGAAGAACACTGAAGCTTTCTTT. Translating it yields CASSRGGPGKNTEAFF.

The rearrangement joins TRBV7-2 to TRBJ2-1; no definite D call. CDR1 and CDR2 from the germline V gene are SGHTA and FQGNSA. This CDR3 spans 11 amino acids. Trimming stripped 5 bases from V and 7 bases from J, with 6 bases between. CDR3 nucleotide sequence: TGTGCCAGCAGCGCAAAGAATGAGCAGTTCTTC. This codes for CASSAKNEQFF.

The genes are TRBV5-4 and TRBJ1-1; 9 bases are a match to TRBD1. The CDR3 is 15 residues long. CDR1 is SGHNT and CDR2 is YYREEE in the germline V gene (reference sequence). V shed 4 bases and J 1 base; nucleotides not matched to a gene: 5. CDR3 nucleotides: TGTGCCAGCAGCGTCCCGGGACAGGGGAACACTGAAGCTTTCTTT. This translates into CASSVPGQGNTEAFF. Variable domain in full (rest from reference TRBV5-4 and TRBJ1-1): ETGVTQSPTHLIKTRGQQVTLRCSSQSGHNTVSWYQQALGQGPQFIFQYYREEENGRGNFPPRFSGLQFPNYSSELNVNALELDDSALYLCASSVPGQGNTEAFFGQGTRLTVV.

The chain couples TRBV19 to TRBJ2-5; 7 bases fit TRBD1. Germline trimming cut 5 bases from V and 5 bases from J; bases unmatched to any gene: 5. The CDR3 length is 13 residues. The germline V gene encodes CDR1 LNHDA and CDR2 SQIVND (reference sequence). The CDR3 region is CASSVQGKETQYF. The CDR3 coding sequence is TGTGCCAGTAGTGTACAGGGGAAGGAGACCCAGTACTTC.

The chain has TRBV5-4 and TRBJ1-1; 11 nucleotides agree with TRBD1. The junction had 2 bases not matched to a gene; V was cut back by 4 bases and J by 3 bases. CDR1 and CDR2 (germline): SGHNT, YYREEE (reference sequence). The CDR3 is 14 residues long. The CDR3 sequence: CASSGQGADTEAFF. For the CDR3, the DNA is TGTGCCAGCAGCGGACAGGGGGCCGACACTGAAGCTTTCTTT.

The V gene is TRBV4-2, the J gene TRBJ2-2; D gene ambiguous. CDR3 length equals 15 residues. From germline, CDR1 is LGHNA and CDR2 YNFKEQ. Between the trimmed V and J ends, which lost 1 base and 8 bases, there was a span of 14 bases. CDR3 protein: CASSQVDRSVGELFF. The CDR3 DNA is TGTGCCAGCAGCCAAGTGGACCGATCCGTAGGGGAGCTGTTTTTT.

J is TRBJ2-1 and V is TRBV5-6; TRBD1 agrees at 11 bases. This CDR3 comprises 16 residues. Germline V gene lookup returns CDR1 SGHDT and CDR2 YYEEEE. Trimming removed 4 bases from V and 0 bases from J; junction bases left unmatched: 3. CDR3 in amino acids: CASSRDRGSSYNEQFF. CDR3 DNA: TGTGCCAGCAGCCGGGACAGGGGGAGCTCCTACAATGAGCAGTTCTTC.

The rearrangement joins TRBV5-6 to TRBJ2-7; TRBD2 might be the D (5 bases). Trimming pared 9 bases from V and 6 bases from J, leaving 22 bases between. CDR1 and CDR2 (germline): SGHDT, YYEEEE. The CDR3 loop spans 14 amino acids. CDR3 in amino acids: CATRRFLARGEQYF. CDR3 nucleotides: TGTGCCACCAGGAGGTTCTTAGCTCGGGGCGAGCAGTACTTC.

The table lists this clone with a few counts. In the same sample, other DNA sequences code for this CDR3. The chain combines TRBV4-2 with TRBJ1-5; TRBD1 matches 9 bases. CDR3 length equals 14 residues. The V gene's germline CDR1 is LGHNA and CDR2 YNFKEQ. The V segment lost 3 bases and the J segment 4 bases; nucleotides outside the gene matches: 1. The CDR3 spells CASSQGQGNQPQHF. CDR3 DNA sequence: TGTGCCAGCAGCCAGGGACAGGGAAATCAGCCCCAGCATTTT.

The chain combines TRBV5-6 with TRBJ2-7; 8 positions match TRBD1. V gave up 4 bases and J gave up 5 bases; unmatched junction bases: 8. This CDR3 has 14 amino acids. From germline, CDR1 is SGHDT and CDR2 YYEEEE. CDR3: CASSPRTGRHEQYF. The CDR3 coding sequence is TGTGCCAGCAGCCCCCGGACAGGGCGACACGAGCAGTACTTC.

The chain uses TRBV5-6 and TRBJ1-4; 7 bases are shared with TRBD1. V was clipped by 2 bases and J by 5 bases; unmatched bases: 9. Germline-derived CDR1 and CDR2 are SGHDT and YYEEEE. This CDR3 spans 16 amino acids. The CDR3 coding sequence is TGTGCCAGCAGCTTTCGGTTAGGGACAGAAAATGAAAAACTGTTTTTT. Its translation: CASSFRLGTENEKLFF.

The chain uses TRBV5-1 and TRBJ1-5; D unresolved. CDR3 size: 14 residues. Germline CDR1 is SGHRS and CDR2 is YFSETQ. V was trimmed by 2 bases and J by 0 bases, leaving 6 bases between them. In DNA form, the CDR3 reads TGCGCCAGCAGCTTATCGGGTAGCAATCAGCCCCAGCATTTT. Amino acid sequence: CASSLSGSNQPQHF.